The clone carrying this T cell receptor (beta chain) came up a few times. Arm-PCR with iRepertoire HTBI primers amplified the CDR3 regions for these TCR beta libraries. TCRdb itself ran the multiplex PCR reads through MiXCR, one entry per CDR3 protein. The sample includes approximately 440,000 distinct CDR3 sequences, roughly a quarter of them seen just once. Time point specified: persistent/refractory GD, antithyroid drugs over 5 years with positive TRAb. RNA isolated from PBMCs was used to make the TCR library. These data belong to a study of regulatory T cells in long-lasting Graves disease. The sample in question was peripheral blood mononuclear cells (PBMCs), obtained when the disease was refractory, from a patient treated with antithyroid drugs. This receptor was identified in a female donor with Graves disease.

The CDR3, as DNA: TGTGCCAGCAGTTCCGCGGGGGCGGGAGGCCACGAGCAGTACTTC. This translates into CASSSAGAGGHEQYF. V and J are TRBV27 and TRBJ2-7; 8 bases map to TRBD2. Germline values: CDR1 MNHEY, CDR2 SMNVEV (reference sequence). The CDR3 sequence is 15 residues long. After removal of 4 bases from V and 5 bases from J, the junction contained 10 bases not matched to a gene.